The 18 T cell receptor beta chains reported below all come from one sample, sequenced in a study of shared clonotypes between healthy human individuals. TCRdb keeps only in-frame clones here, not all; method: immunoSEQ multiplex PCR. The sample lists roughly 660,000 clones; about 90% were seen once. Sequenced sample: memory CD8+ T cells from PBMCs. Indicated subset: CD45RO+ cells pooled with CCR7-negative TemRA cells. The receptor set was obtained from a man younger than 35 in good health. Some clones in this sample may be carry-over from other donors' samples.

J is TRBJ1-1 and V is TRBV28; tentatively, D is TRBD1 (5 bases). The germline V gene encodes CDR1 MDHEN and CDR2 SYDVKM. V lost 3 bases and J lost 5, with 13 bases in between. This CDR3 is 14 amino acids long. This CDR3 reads CASSLGWGLTEAFF. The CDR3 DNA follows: TGTGCCAGCAGTTTGGGGTGGGGGTTGACTGAAGCTTTCTTT.

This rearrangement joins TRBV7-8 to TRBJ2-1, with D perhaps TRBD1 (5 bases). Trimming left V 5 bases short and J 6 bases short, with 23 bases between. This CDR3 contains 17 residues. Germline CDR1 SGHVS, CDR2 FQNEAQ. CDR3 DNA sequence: TGTGCCAGCAGCCCAATTACGGGTACCGGCAGGGCCAATGAGCAGTTCTTC. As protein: CASSPITGTGRANEQFF.

The DNA of the CDR3 is TGTGCCAGTAGTTCGACGGGACTAGCGGGAGTCGGAGAGACCCAGTACTTC. Protein: CASSSTGLAGVGETQYF. This sequence joins TRBV19 and TRBJ2-5; 14 bases align to TRBD2. V was pared by 5 bases and J by 4 bases, with 9 bases of the junction left unmatched. The CDR3 is 17 residues long. From germline, CDR1 is LNHDA and CDR2 SQIVND (reference sequence).

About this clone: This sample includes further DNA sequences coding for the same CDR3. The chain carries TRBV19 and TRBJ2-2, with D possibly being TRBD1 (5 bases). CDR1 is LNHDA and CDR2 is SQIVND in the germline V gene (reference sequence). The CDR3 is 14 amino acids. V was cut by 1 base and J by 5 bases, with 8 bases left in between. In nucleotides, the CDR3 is TGTGCCAGTAGTATAGGCCAGGGTACCGGGGAGCTGTTTTTT. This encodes CASSIGQGTGELFF.

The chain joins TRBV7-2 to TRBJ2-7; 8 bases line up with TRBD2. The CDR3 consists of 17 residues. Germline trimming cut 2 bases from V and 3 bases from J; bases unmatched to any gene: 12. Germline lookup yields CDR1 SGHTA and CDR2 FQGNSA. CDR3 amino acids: CASSLHLGREVFYEQYF. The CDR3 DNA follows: TGTGCCAGCAGCTTACATTTGGGGCGGGAGGTATTCTACGAGCAGTACTTC.

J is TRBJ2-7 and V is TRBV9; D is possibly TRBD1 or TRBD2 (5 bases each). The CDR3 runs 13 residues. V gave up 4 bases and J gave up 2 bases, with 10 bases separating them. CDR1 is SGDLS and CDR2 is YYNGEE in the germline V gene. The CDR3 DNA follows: TGTGCCAGCAGCCCAGAGGGGACCTACGAGCAGTACTTC. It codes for CASSPEGTYEQYF.

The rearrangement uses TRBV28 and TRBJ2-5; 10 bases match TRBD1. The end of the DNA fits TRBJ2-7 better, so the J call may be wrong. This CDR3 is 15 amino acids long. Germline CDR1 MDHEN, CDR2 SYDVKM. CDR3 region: CASSLWGQGYYEQYF. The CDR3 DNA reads TGTGCCAGCAGTTTATGGGGACAGGGGTACTACGAGCAGTACTTC.

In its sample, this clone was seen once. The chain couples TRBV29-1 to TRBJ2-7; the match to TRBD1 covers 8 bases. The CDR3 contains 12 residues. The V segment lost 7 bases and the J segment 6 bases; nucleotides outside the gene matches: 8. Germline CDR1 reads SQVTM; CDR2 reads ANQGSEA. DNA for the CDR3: TGCAGCGCCTGGGTACAGGGGGGCGAGCAGTACTTC. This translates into CSAWVQGGEQYF.

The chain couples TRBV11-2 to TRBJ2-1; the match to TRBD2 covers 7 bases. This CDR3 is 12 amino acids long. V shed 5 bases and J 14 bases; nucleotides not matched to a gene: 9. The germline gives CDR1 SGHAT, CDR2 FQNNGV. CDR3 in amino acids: CASSDTRGSKFF. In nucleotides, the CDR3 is TGTGCCAGCAGCGACACTCGCGGGAGTAAGTTCTTC. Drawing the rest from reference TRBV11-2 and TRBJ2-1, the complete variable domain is EAGVAQSPRYKIIEKRQSVAFWCNPISGHATLYWYQQILGQGPKLLIQFQNNGVVDDSQLPKDRFSAERLKGVDSTLKIQPAKLEDSAVYLCASSDTRGSKFFGPGTRLTVL.

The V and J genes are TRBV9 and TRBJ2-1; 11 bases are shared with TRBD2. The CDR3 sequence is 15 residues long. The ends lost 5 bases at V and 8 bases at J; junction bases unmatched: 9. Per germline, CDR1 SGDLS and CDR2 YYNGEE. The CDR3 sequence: CASSRLAGPADEQFF. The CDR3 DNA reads TGTGCCAGCAGTAGACTAGCGGGGCCGGCGGATGAGCAGTTCTTC.

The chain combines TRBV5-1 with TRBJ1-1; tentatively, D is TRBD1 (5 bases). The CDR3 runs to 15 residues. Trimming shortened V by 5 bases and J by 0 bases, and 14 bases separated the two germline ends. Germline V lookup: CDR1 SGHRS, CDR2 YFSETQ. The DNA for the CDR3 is TGCGCCAGCAGGGGGGTAAGAGGGATGAACACTGAAGCTTTCTTT. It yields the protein CASRGVRGMNTEAFF.

DNA of the CDR3: TGTGCCAGTAGTGCCTCCGGGGCCTATCCCCAGCATTTT. Amino acid sequence: CASSASGAYPQHF. This chain links TRBV19 with TRBJ1-5, with D perhaps TRBD1 (5 bases). The germline gives CDR1 LNHDA, CDR2 SQIVND (reference sequence). V was clipped by 5 bases and J by 10 bases, with 15 bases between them. The CDR3 has 13 amino acids.

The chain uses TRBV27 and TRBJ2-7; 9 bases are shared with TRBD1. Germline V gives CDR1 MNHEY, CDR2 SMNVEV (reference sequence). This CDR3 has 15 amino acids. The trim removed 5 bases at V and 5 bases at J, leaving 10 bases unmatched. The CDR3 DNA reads TGTGCCAGCAGTGTAAGGACAGGGGAGATAAACGAGCAGTACTTC. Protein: CASSVRTGEINEQYF.

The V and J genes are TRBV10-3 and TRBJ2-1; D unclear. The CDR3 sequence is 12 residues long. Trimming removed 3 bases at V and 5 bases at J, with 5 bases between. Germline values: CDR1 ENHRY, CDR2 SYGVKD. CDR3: CAISDSNNEQFF. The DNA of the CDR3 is TGTGCCATCAGTGACAGCAACAATGAGCAGTTCTTC.

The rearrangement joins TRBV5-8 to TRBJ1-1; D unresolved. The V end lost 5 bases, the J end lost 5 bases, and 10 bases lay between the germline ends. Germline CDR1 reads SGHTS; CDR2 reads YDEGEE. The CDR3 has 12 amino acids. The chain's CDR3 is CASSIAGTEAFF. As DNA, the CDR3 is TGTGCCAGCAGTATTGCAGGAACTGAAGCTTTCTTT.

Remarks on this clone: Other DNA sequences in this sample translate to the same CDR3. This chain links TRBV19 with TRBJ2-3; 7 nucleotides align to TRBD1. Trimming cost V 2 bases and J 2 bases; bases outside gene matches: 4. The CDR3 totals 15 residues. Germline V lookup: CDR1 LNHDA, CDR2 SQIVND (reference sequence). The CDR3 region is CASSIRDSHTDTQYF. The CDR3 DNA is TGTGCCAGTAGTATAAGGGACAGTCACACAGATACGCAGTATTTT.

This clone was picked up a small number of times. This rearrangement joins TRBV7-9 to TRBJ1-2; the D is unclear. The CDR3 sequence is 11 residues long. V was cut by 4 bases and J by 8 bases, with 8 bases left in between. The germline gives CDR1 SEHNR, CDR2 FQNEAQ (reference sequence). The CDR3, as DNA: TGTGCCAGCAGCTACGATGGCGGCTACACCTTC. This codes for CASSYDGGYTF.

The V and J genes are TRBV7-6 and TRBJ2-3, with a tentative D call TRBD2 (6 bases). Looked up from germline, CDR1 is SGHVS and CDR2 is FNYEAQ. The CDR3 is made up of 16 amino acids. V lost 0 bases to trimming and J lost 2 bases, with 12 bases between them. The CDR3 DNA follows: TGTGCCAGCAGCTTAGCGAGGACTATCATCACAGATACGCAGTATTTT. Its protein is CASSLARTIITDTQYF.